Following are 19 T cell receptor beta chains from one sample sequenced in a study of T cell responses to AZD1222 COVID-19 vaccine. Produced via immunoSEQ multiplex PCR; TCRdb's table is partial and in-frame only. The top ten clones hold less than 1.6% of a sample with 170,000 or so clones, roughly nine tenths of them seen once. The sample in question was peripheral blood, obtained on day 0 of AZD1222 vaccination. The receptors derive from an adult in good health.

The chain employs TRBV30 and TRBJ2-7; 10 bases align to TRBD2. Losses at the gene ends were 2 bases for V and 5 bases for J; bases not matched to a gene: 9. The CDR3 has 15 amino acids. Germline V gives CDR1 GTSNPN, CDR2 SVGIG (reference sequence). The DNA of the CDR3 is TGTGCCTGGAGTCACAGCGGGGGGGCCGGGGACGAGCAGTACTTC. This gives the protein CAWSHSGGAGDEQYF.

The V gene is TRBV5-8, the J gene TRBJ2-1; either TRBD1 or TRBD2 may fit D (5 bases each). Looked up from germline, CDR1 is SGHTS and CDR2 is YDEGEE. With 1 base removed from V and 11 bases from J, the gap between germline ends came to 13 bases. The CDR3 runs to 13 residues. The CDR3 region is CASSLSNGAQQFF. The CDR3 DNA is TGTGCCAGCAGCTTGTCAAACGGGGCCCAGCAGTTCTTC.

V is TRBV28 and J is TRBJ2-3; D not certain. Trimming pared 4 bases from V and 6 bases from J, leaving 11 bases between. The CDR3 consists of 13 residues. Germline V CDR1 and CDR2: MDHEN, SYDVKM. CDR3: CASSSIVGDTQYF. The CDR3 DNA is TGTGCCAGCAGTTCCATCGTCGGGGATACGCAGTATTTT.

This clone was seen once. J is TRBJ1-1 and V is TRBV6-5; 9 positions match TRBD1. There are 16 residues in the CDR3. V lost 4 bases, J lost 5 bases, and 11 bases stayed unmatched. From germline, CDR1 is MNHEY and CDR2 SVGAGI. CDR3 residues: CASSSPTGGWRTEAFF. DNA of the CDR3: TGTGCCAGCAGTTCCCCTACAGGGGGCTGGAGGACTGAAGCTTTCTTT.

The genes are TRBV28 and TRBJ2-7, with D perhaps assigned TRBD1 or TRBD2 (6 bases each). The CDR3 consists of 13 residues. Germline CDR1 is MDHEN and CDR2 is SYDVKM. The V end lost 5 bases, the J end lost 5 bases, and 13 bases lay between the germline ends. CDR3 sequence reads: CASSGGGRNEQYF. The CDR3 DNA is TGTGCCAGCAGTGGAGGGGGGAGAAACGAGCAGTACTTC.

The chain carries TRBV5-1 and TRBJ1-6; maybe TRBD1 (5 bases). CDR1 and CDR2 from the germline V gene are SGHRS and YFSETQ. The V gene lost 4 bases and the J gene lost 5 bases, with 16 bases spanning the gap. The CDR3 consists of 16 residues. CDR3 nucleotide sequence: TGCGCCAGCAGCCTGGCCGGGGCAGATAATAATTCACCCCTCCACTTT. Protein: CASSLAGADNNSPLHF.

The chain recombines TRBV4-1 with TRBJ2-5; TRBD2 aligns across 14 bases. V dropped 3 bases and J dropped 4; count of bases not matched to a gene: 22. CDR3 size: 22 residues. Germline CDR1 is MGHRA and CDR2 is YSYEKL. This chain's CDR3 is CASSHSWKAGTSGGLGLETQYF. The CDR3 nucleotides are TGCGCCAGCAGCCATAGTTGGAAGGCGGGGACTAGCGGGGGCCTAGGGTTAGAGACCCAGTACTTC.

V is TRBV6-5 and J is TRBJ1-5; 8 bases are shared with TRBD1. The germline gives CDR1 MNHEY, CDR2 SVGAGI. This CDR3 contains 13 residues. V trimming: 8 bases; J trimming: 5 bases; junction bases outside the gene matches: 5. The CDR3 nucleotides read TGTGCCAGCCACGGGACAGGCCATCAGCCCCAGCATTTT. It specifies CASHGTGHQPQHF.

The V and J genes are TRBV18 and TRBJ1-6; D perhaps matches TRBD1 (5 bases). CDR1 is KGHSH and CDR2 is LQKENI in the germline V gene. The CDR3 runs 15 residues. With 3 bases removed from V and 4 bases from J, the gap between germline ends came to 10 bases. The CDR3 region has the DNA TGTGCCAGCTCACCGATGGACACTTATAATTCACCCCTCCACTTT. Translation: CASSPMDTYNSPLHF.

The V call is TRBV6-5, the J call TRBJ1-1, with D possibly TRBD1 on 6 matching bases. CDR1 MNHEY and CDR2 SVGAGI come from the germline V gene. This CDR3 comprises 13 residues. V was shortened by 8 bases and J by 5 bases, with 15 bases between the two germline ends. CDR3 sequence: CASFTGGGTEAFF. Here the CDR3 DNA reads TGTGCCAGCTTTACAGGAGGGGGGACTGAAGCTTTCTTT.

The gene calls are TRBV13 and TRBJ2-7, with a possible D match to TRBD2 (6 bases). The V end was cut by 0 bases, the J end by 9 bases, with 18 bases between. This CDR3 has 15 residues. CDR1 is PRHDT, CDR2 FYEKMQ, per germline (reference sequence). This CDR3 reads CASSLGGGAPSRQYF. The CDR3 DNA is TGTGCCAGCAGCTTAGGTGGAGGGGCTCCATCTCGGCAGTACTTC.

This chain connects TRBV6-5 to TRBJ2-7; the D is unclear. Germline V gives CDR1 MNHEY, CDR2 SVGAGI. The CDR3 sequence is 15 residues long. Trimming removed 2 bases from V and 6 bases from J, with 17 bases in between. The CDR3 reads CASSYGVIRSGEQYF. CDR3 DNA sequence: TGTGCCAGCAGTTACGGTGTCATCCGCAGTGGCGAGCAGTACTTC.

CDR3 region: CASRFSPDTEAFF. In DNA, the CDR3 is TGTGCCAGCAGATTCAGTCCTGACACTGAAGCTTTCTTT. The gene calls are TRBV7-9 and TRBJ1-1; D remains unclear. From germline, CDR1 is SEHNR and CDR2 FQNEAQ (reference sequence). Trimming pared 6 bases from V and 3 bases from J, leaving 11 bases between. The CDR3 consists of 13 residues. Variable domain in full (rest from reference TRBV7-9 and TRBJ1-1): DTGVSQNPRHKITKRGQNVTFRCDPISEHNRLYWYRQTLGQGPEFLTYFQNEAQLEKSRLLSDRFSAERPKGSFSTLEIQRTEQGDSAMYLCASRFSPDTEAFFGQGTRLTVV.

The rearrangement joins TRBV7-9 to TRBJ1-1, with TRBD1 as a possible D gene (5 bases). From germline, CDR1 is SEHNR and CDR2 FQNEAQ (reference sequence). This CDR3 spans 11 amino acids. Deletions cut 8 bases from V and 2 bases from J, with 6 bases between. CDR3 sequence reads: CASGGNTEAFF. The CDR3 nucleotides read TGTGCCAGCGGGGGAAACACTGAAGCTTTCTTT. Looking up the rest from reference TRBV7-9 and TRBJ1-1 gives the full variable domain: DTGVSQNPRHKITKRGQNVTFRCDPISEHNRLYWYRQTLGQGPEFLTYFQNEAQLEKSRLLSDRFSAERPKGSFSTLEIQRTEQGDSAMYLCASGGNTEAFFGQGTRLTVV.

The chain carries TRBV19 and TRBJ2-2; a possible D gene is TRBD1 (6 bases). Between the trimmed V and J ends, which lost 4 bases and 1 base, there was a span of 13 bases. Germline lookup yields CDR1 LNHDA and CDR2 SQIVND (reference sequence). The CDR3 runs to 16 residues. Written as DNA, the CDR3 is TGTGCCAGTAGTAGTACACCGGGACAGAACACCGGGGAGCTGTTTTTT. This codes for CASSSTPGQNTGELFF.

V and J are TRBV11-3 and TRBJ1-1; tentative D call: TRBD1 (5 bases). This CDR3 contains 15 residues. The germline V gene encodes CDR1 SGHNT and CDR2 YENEEA. Deletions cut 5 bases from V and 4 bases from J, with 17 bases between. The CDR3 spells CASSPRGVGATEAFF. For the CDR3, the DNA is TGTGCCAGCAGCCCCCGAGGGGTCGGGGCCACTGAAGCTTTCTTT.

The CDR3, as DNA: TGTGCCAGTAGTTTGGGACAGGATAATTCACCCCTCCACTTT. Its translation is CASSLGQDNSPLHF. This chain connects TRBV19 to TRBJ1-6, with 8 bases aligning to TRBD1. The CDR3 covers 14 residues. V gave up 5 bases and J gave up 5 bases; unmatched junction bases: 2. Germline CDR1 LNHDA, CDR2 SQIVND (reference sequence).

This chain joins TRBV30 and TRBJ1-5, with 7 bases aligning to TRBD1. Germline V gene sequence: CDR1 GTSNPN, CDR2 SVGIG (reference sequence). The CDR3 has 14 residues. V lost 1 base and J lost 4; bases outside the gene matches: 4. The CDR3 coding sequence is TGTGCCTGGAGTGGGGGACAGATGAATCAGCCCCAGCATTTT. This encodes CAWSGGQMNQPQHF.

This clone was picked up one time. J is TRBJ1-6 and V is TRBV27; D might be TRBD1 (5 bases). Trimming left V 1 base short and J 2 bases short, with 9 bases between. This CDR3 spans 16 amino acids. Germline-derived CDR1 and CDR2 are MNHEY and SMNVEV (reference sequence). The CDR3 is CASSLWGRTYNSPLHF. The CDR3 coding sequence is TGTGCCAGCAGTTTATGGGGACGCACCTATAATTCACCCCTCCACTTT.